The present TCR beta chain was sequenced within a study of control samples from healthy donors and cancer patients. Trimming removed 6 bases from V and 1 base from J, with 13 bases in between. CDR1 is MDHEN and CDR2 is SYDVKM in the germline V gene. The CDR3 totals 16 residues. This clone was observed once. Only in-frame clones appear in the TCRdb table, and some are missing; sequencing was by immunoSEQ multiplex PCR. The sample has hundreds of thousands of clones, over 75% seen once; the top ten hold about an eighth. The clonotype originates from a woman aged 55-69 years with lung cancer. The chain carries TRBV28 and TRBJ2-6, with D tentatively TRBD1 (6 bases). Sample: PBMCs. The CDR3 DNA is TGTGCCAGCAGCCAAACAGGGCTATCTGGGGCCAACGTCCTGACTTTC. It specifies CASSQTGLSGANVLTF.